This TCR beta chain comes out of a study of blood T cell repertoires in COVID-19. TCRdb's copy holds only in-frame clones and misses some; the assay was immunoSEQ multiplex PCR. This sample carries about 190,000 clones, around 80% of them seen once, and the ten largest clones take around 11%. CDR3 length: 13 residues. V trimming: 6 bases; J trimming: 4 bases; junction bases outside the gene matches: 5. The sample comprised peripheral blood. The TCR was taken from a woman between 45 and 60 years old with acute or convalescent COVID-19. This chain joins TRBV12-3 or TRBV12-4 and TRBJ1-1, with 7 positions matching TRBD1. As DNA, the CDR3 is TGTGCCAGCAGGTTACAGGGGTTCACTGAAGCTTTCTTT. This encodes CASRLQGFTEAFF.